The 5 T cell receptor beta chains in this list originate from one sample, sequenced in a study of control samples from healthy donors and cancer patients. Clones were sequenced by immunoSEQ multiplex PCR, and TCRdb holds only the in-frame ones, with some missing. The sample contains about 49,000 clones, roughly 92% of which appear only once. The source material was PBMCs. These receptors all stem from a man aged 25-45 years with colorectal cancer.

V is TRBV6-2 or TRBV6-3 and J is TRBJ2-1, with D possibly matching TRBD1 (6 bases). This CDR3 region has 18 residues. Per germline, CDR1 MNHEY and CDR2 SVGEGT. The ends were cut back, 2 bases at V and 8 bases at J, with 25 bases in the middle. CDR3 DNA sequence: TGTGCCAGCAGTTACCGTGTTCCCGGGACACACTACCACGATGAGCAGTTCTTC. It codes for CASSYRVPGTHYHDEQFF.

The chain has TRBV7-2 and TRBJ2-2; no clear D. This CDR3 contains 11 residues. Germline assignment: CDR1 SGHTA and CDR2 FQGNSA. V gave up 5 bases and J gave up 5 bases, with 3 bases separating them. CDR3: CASSHTGELFF. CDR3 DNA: TGTGCCAGCAGCCATACCGGGGAGCTGTTTTTT.

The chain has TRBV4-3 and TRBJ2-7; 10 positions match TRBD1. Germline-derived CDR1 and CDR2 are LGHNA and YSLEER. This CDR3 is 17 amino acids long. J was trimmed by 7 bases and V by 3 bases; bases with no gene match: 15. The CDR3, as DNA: TGCGCCAGCAGCCAGACCCTACCGGGACAGGGGTATGGAGAGCAGTACTTC. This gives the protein CASSQTLPGQGYGEQYF.

In DNA form, the CDR3 reads TGTGCCAGCTCACCAAGACAGCTCTATGGCTACACCTTC. Its protein product is CASSPRQLYGYTF. The gene calls are TRBV18 and TRBJ1-2; possible D gene TRBD1, 5 bases. CDR1 is KGHSH and CDR2 is LQKENI in the germline V gene. Trimming removed 2 bases at V and 4 bases at J, with 8 bases between. The CDR3 loop spans 13 amino acids.

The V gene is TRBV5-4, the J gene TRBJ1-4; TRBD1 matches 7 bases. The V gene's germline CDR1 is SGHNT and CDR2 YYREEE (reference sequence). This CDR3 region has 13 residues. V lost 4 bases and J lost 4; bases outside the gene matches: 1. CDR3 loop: CASSDRVNEKLFF. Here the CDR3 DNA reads TGTGCCAGCAGCGACAGGGTTAATGAAAAACTGTTTTTT.